This T cell receptor beta chain was captured by sequencing in a study of response to subunit inactivated influenza vaccine. Overall study findings and caveats: The study's authors posited that every seasonal influenza vaccination enlists few new T cells.

Looked up from germline, CDR1 is MNHEY and CDR2 is SMNVEV (reference sequence). The CDR3 length is 13 residues. Trimming shortened V by 6 bases and J by 4 bases, and 13 bases separated the two germline ends. As concerns this clonotype: Its antigen is still unknown.

TCRdb itself ran the RT-PCR reads through MiXCR, one entry per CDR3 protein. The sample consists of around 520,000 distinct CDR3 sequences, approximately 12% of them appearing once. The material was PBMCs from blood, obtained on the day of vaccination. The rearrangement links TRBV27 to TRBJ2-7; no clear D gene. The origin of this receptor is a man aged 50-59 years who received an inactivated influenza vaccine. The CDR3 DNA sequence: TGTGCCAGCAGGTTCAGAGAGGCTTACGAGCAGTACTTC. This sequence encodes CASRFREAYEQYF.